Presented here are 29 T cell receptor beta chains from one specimen sequenced in a study of molecular identifiers for immune sequencing clone quantification. TCRdb itself ran the PCR reads through MiXCR, one entry per CDR3 protein. The table has approximately 550,000 distinct CDR3 sequences, around 23% seen once. Sequences were obtained from naive CD8+ T cells from blood, with Jurkat cell RNA spiked in. Described subset: FACS-sorted CD8+CD4-CCR7+CD45RA+ naive T cells. The receptors derive from a human donor in good health. Some libraries in this study had Jurkat cell RNA spiked in.

This clonotype turned up a few times. This chain links TRBV27 with TRBJ1-2; no clear D. The CDR3 loop spans 15 amino acids. Germline lookup yields CDR1 MNHEY and CDR2 SMNVEV (reference sequence). V was cut by 3 bases and J by 6 bases, with 17 bases left in between. As DNA, the CDR3 is TGTGCCAGCAGTTTCTCTAGTATACGGAAGAATGGCTACACCTTC. Residues: CASSFSSIRKNGYTF.

The sample holds many counts of this clonotype. The J gene is TRBJ2-1, the V gene TRBV28, with D perhaps matching TRBD2 (6 bases). CDR3 length: 13 residues. Germline V gene data show CDR1 as MDHEN and CDR2 as SYDVKM. V was trimmed by 3 bases and J by 5 bases, leaving 8 bases between them. CDR3 DNA sequence: TGTGCCAGCAGTTTTGGAGGGGACAATGAGCAGTTCTTC. Translating it yields CASSFGGDNEQFF. Full variable domain (missing parts from reference TRBV28 and TRBJ2-1): DVKVTQSSRYLVKRTGEKVFLECVQDMDHENMFWYRQDPGLGLRLIYFSYDVKMKEKGDIPEGYSVSREKKERFSLILESASTNQTSMYLCASSFGGDNEQFFGPGTRLTVL.

This clonotype was found a few times. The chain uses TRBV30 and TRBJ1-4, with 10 nucleotides matching TRBD1. Trimming removed 5 bases from V and 5 bases from J; junction bases left unmatched: 2. Germline CDR1 and CDR2: GTSNPN and SVGIG (reference sequence). This CDR3 is built from 13 residues. CDR3 amino acids: CAWWTGGNEKLFF. CDR3 bases: TGTGCCTGGTGGACAGGGGGAAATGAAAAACTGTTTTTT.

There are many counts of this clonotype. The chain combines TRBV6-5 with TRBJ2-3, with TRBD2 matching 8 bases. The CDR3 totals 15 residues. The V and J ends lost 6 bases and 0 bases, in that order; junction bases with no gene match: 5. CDR1 is MNHEY and CDR2 is SVGAGI in the germline V gene. The CDR3 sequence: CASRLAGYSTDTQYF. The CDR3 nucleotides read TGTGCCAGCAGATTAGCGGGATACAGCACAGATACGCAGTATTTT.

This chain uses TRBV5-4 with TRBJ2-7; D uncertain. Trimming stripped 3 bases from V and 4 bases from J, with 14 bases between. In germline, CDR1 is SGHNT, CDR2 YYREEE (reference sequence). The CDR3 is 14 residues long. CDR3 DNA sequence: TGTGCCAGCAGCTCGGATACCTACGGGTACGAGCAGTACTTC. Translated: CASSSDTYGYEQYF.

This clonotype has ten or more counts. This rearrangement joins TRBV9 to TRBJ2-7; D perhaps matches TRBD1 (5 bases). The CDR3 is made up of 14 amino acids. Germline CDR1 reads SGDLS; CDR2 reads YYNGEE. Trimming removed 4 bases at V and 2 bases at J, with 13 bases between. CDR3 sequence (DNA): TGTGCCAGCAGCCCGCCCGACAGACCCTACGAGCAGTACTTC. It is translated as CASSPPDRPYEQYF.

Only a few counts were recorded for this clonotype. This chain uses TRBV20-1 with TRBJ2-7; D might be TRBD2 (5 bases). The V gene lost 3 bases and the J gene lost 5 bases, with 11 bases spanning the gap. Germline CDR1 and CDR2: DFQATT and SNEGSKA (reference sequence). This CDR3 has 12 amino acids. The CDR3 bases are TGCAGTGCTAGGGGAGAGATCCACGAGCAGTACTTC. Amino acids: CSARGEIHEQYF.

To note about this clonotype: The CDR3 end shows no conserved phenylalanine or tryptophan, and so a read error is likely. J is TRBJ2-7 and V is TRBV5-3; the D gene is possibly TRBD1 (5 bases). TRBV5-3 is given ORF status, its function remaining uncertain. This CDR3 contains 13 residues. The CDR3 nucleotides read TGTGCCAGCAGCTGTCGACAGTCCTACGAGCAGTACATC. Its protein product is CASSCRQSYEQYI.

The chain employs TRBV11-3 and TRBJ1-4; 8 bases fit TRBD1. The CDR3 contains 15 residues. Germline-derived CDR1 and CDR2 are SGHNT and YENEEA. After removal of 5 bases from V and 2 bases from J, the junction contained 4 bases not matched to a gene. CDR3 DNA: TGTGCCAGCAGCCGGACAGGGACCACTAATGAAAAACTGTTTTTT. This gives the protein CASSRTGTTNEKLFF.

Points on this clonotype: This clone may be a read error of a much larger clone one base away. The CDR3 here is CASSLGGDGTEAFF. The CDR3 DNA is TGCGCCAGCAGCTTGGGAGGGGACGGCACTGAAGCTTTCTTT. V and J are TRBV5-1 and TRBJ1-1, with a weak D call TRBD1 (5 bases). Trimming removed 0 bases at V and 4 bases at J, with 10 bases between. Germline V gene sequence: CDR1 SGHRS, CDR2 YFSETQ. CDR3 length: 14 residues.

This clonotype was counted many times. Its ends do not fully match the called genes, so a read error is possible. The chain uses TRBV7-9 and TRBJ1-1; no firm D call. This CDR3 region has 14 residues. CDR1 and CDR2 from the germline V gene are SEHNR and FQNEAQ (reference sequence). CDR3 DNA sequence: TGTGCCAGCAGCCCGGAAGTTATGAACACTGAGGCTTTCTTT. Its protein product is CASSPEVMNTEAFF.

This clonotype turned up a few times. The chain has TRBV6-1 and TRBJ2-3, with D possibly being TRBD2 (6 bases). The germline V gene encodes CDR1 MNHNS and CDR2 SASEGT. The CDR3 sequence is 15 residues long. Trimming shortened V by 1 base and J by 1 base, and 9 bases separated the two germline ends. CDR3 in DNA: TGTGCCAGCAGTGAAGTCCAGCGGGGCACAGATACGCAGTATTTT. Translating it yields CASSEVQRGTDTQYF.

There are a few counts of this clonotype. CDR3 residues: CASSHDRGPNTGELFF. CDR3 coding DNA: TGCGCCAGCAGCCATGACAGGGGACCGAACACCGGGGAGCTGTTTTTT. J is TRBJ2-2 and V is TRBV5-1; 8 bases are shared with TRBD1. The V segment lost 4 bases and the J segment 0 bases; nucleotides outside the gene matches: 5. Germline values: CDR1 SGHRS, CDR2 YFSETQ. The CDR3 extends over 16 amino acids.

This clonotype has more than one count but fewer than ten. This chain joins TRBV5-8 and TRBJ2-7; 9 nucleotides agree with TRBD1. Trimming removed 0 bases from V and 3 bases from J; junction bases left unmatched: 7. The CDR3 is made up of 16 amino acids. From germline, CDR1 is SGHTS and CDR2 YDEGEE. CDR3 nucleotide sequence: TGTGCCAGCAGCTTGGCCGGCGGGACAGGGATCTACGAGCAGTACTTC. Its translation is CASSLAGGTGIYEQYF.

On this clonotype: It may be a read error: a sequence one base away is much more abundant. The chain employs TRBV5-1 and TRBJ1-1; unclear D gene. Germline CDR1 SGHRS, CDR2 YFSETQ. With 5 bases removed from V and 6 bases from J, the gap between germline ends came to 17 bases. The CDR3 spans 14 residues. The CDR3 protein is CASRSIFGEPEAFF. CDR3 bases: TGCGCCAGCAGATCCATTTTCGGGGAGCCTGAAGCTTTCTTT.

This chain links TRBV29-1 with TRBJ2-5; TRBD2 aligns across 12 bases. CDR3 length equals 16 residues. The J segment lost 2 bases and the V segment lost 4 bases, leaving 8 bases of the junction unmatched. CDR1 is SQVTM and CDR2 is ANQGSEA in the germline V gene. The CDR3 here is CSVVRLAGVGQETQYF. CDR3 DNA: TGCAGCGTTGTGAGACTAGCGGGGGTGGGTCAAGAGACCCAGTACTTC. Full variable domain (rest looked up from reference TRBV29-1 and TRBJ2-5): SAVISQKPSRDICQRGTSLTIQCQVDSQVTMMFWYRQQPGQSLTLIATANQGSEATYESGFVIDKFPISRPNLTFSTLTVSNMSPEDSSIYLCSVVRLAGVGQETQYFGPGTRLLVL.

A single count supports this clonotype. J is TRBJ1-1 and V is TRBV6-1, with D maybe TRBD1 (6 bases). Trimming took 1 base from V and 2 from J, leaving 20 bases between them. Germline V CDR1 and CDR2: MNHNS, SASEGT. CDR3 length: 18 amino acids. The CDR3 DNA follows: TGTGCCAGCAGTGAAGGCAAGAATGCCGGGACACTCAACACTGAAGCTTTCTTT. Protein: CASSEGKNAGTLNTEAFF.

In the case of this clonotype: This could be a read error, since a much larger clone is one nucleotide away. This CDR3 fails to terminate in the conserved phenylalanine or tryptophan, so it likely reflects a read error. This chain joins TRBV5-6 and TRBJ2-5; D remains unclear. Germline V gives CDR1 SGHDT, CDR2 YYEEEE. Trimming removed 1 base from V and 0 bases from J, with 4 bases in between. This CDR3 has 13 residues. The CDR3 DNA reads TGTGCCAGCAGCTTGCAGTACCAAGAGACCCAGTACCTC. Protein product: CASSLQYQETQYL.

In this sample, this clonotype turned up many times. The rearrangement uses TRBV19 and TRBJ2-7; D unclear. V gave up 0 bases and J gave up 5 bases, with 11 bases separating them. Germline-derived CDR1 and CDR2 are LNHDA and SQIVND (reference sequence). The CDR3 has 14 residues. CDR3 amino acids: CASSIDPGPDEQYF. The CDR3 nucleotides read TGTGCCAGTAGTATAGACCCTGGTCCGGACGAGCAGTACTTC.

The rearrangement joins TRBV30 to TRBJ1-3, with D possibly being TRBD1 (6 bases). CDR3 length: 15 amino acids. Deletions cut 4 bases from V and 2 bases from J, with 15 bases between. CDR1 GTSNPN and CDR2 SVGIG come from the germline V gene (reference sequence). The CDR3 is CAWNLTGGPGNTIYF. Here the CDR3 DNA reads TGTGCCTGGAACCTCACGGGGGGGCCTGGAAACACCATATATTTT.

This clonotype was observed a handful of times. This chain links TRBV2 with TRBJ2-3; D unclear. Deletions cut 0 bases from V and 6 bases from J, with 7 bases between. Germline loops: CDR1 SNHLY, CDR2 FYNNEI. CDR3 length: 13 amino acids. The CDR3 loop is CASSEAGSDTQYF. In DNA form, the CDR3 reads TGTGCCAGCAGTGAAGCGGGAAGTGATACGCAGTATTTT. The full variable domain, completed using reference TRBV2 and TRBJ2-3, is EPEVTQTPSHQVTQMGQEVILRCVPISNHLYFYWYRQILGQKVEFLVSFYNNEISEKSEIFDDQFSVERPDGSNFTLKIRSTKLEDSAMYFCASSEAGSDTQYFGPGTRLTVL.

The V and J genes are TRBV7-6 and TRBJ1-3; D is perhaps TRBD1 (5 bases). V lost 4 bases, J lost 4 bases, and 11 bases lay in between. The CDR3 consists of 14 residues. Germline CDR1 reads SGHVS; CDR2 reads FNYEAQ. CDR3 region: CASSSRGAGNTIYF. The CDR3 DNA sequence: TGTGCCAGCAGCTCGCGGGGCGCCGGAAACACCATATATTTT.

The chain uses TRBV7-9 and TRBJ2-5; 8 bases match TRBD1. Trimming took 6 bases from V and 2 from J; bases not matched to a gene: 11. The germline gives CDR1 SEHNR, CDR2 FQNEAQ (reference sequence). The CDR3 is 16 amino acids. The CDR3 loop reads CASSSSTGTGQETQYF. The DNA of the CDR3 is TGTGCCAGCAGTTCTAGCACGGGGACAGGTCAAGAGACCCAGTACTTC.

This clonotype was counted between two and nine times. A read error may explain this, as a much larger clone is one base away. The rearrangement joins TRBV19 to TRBJ2-7, with D perhaps being TRBD1 or TRBD2 (5 bases each). This CDR3 has 14 residues. The germline V gene has CDR1 LNHDA and CDR2 SQIVND (reference sequence). Trimming removed 5 bases at V and 0 bases at J, with 11 bases between. CDR3 bases: TGTGCCAGTAGTCCCGGGGCAGACTCCTACGAGCAGTACTTC. Protein sequence: CASSPGADSYEQYF.

This clonotype is a singleton in its sample. A junction end diverges from the germline sequence, so it may reflect a read error. This chain connects TRBV30 to TRBJ2-3; either TRBD1 or TRBD2 may fit D (5 bases each). The CDR3 is made up of 14 amino acids. Germline loops: CDR1 GTSNPN, CDR2 SVGIG (reference sequence). CDR3 sequence (DNA): TGTGCCGGGAGTTTAGGGGCGAACACAGCTACGCAGTATTTT. It encodes CAGSLGANTATQYF.

The rearrangement joins TRBV6-2 or TRBV6-3 to TRBJ2-1; D is undetermined. With 6 bases removed from V and 0 bases from J, the gap between germline ends came to 15 bases. CDR1 MNHEY and CDR2 SVGEGT come from the germline V gene. The CDR3 sequence is 16 residues long. The CDR3 is CASSAPHPSSYNEQFF. CDR3 nucleotides: TGTGCCAGCAGCGCCCCTCATCCGAGCTCCTACAATGAGCAGTTCTTC.

The gene calls are TRBV2 and TRBJ2-7; D may be TRBD1 (6 bases). The germline V and J ends were trimmed by 6 bases and 2 bases, with 23 bases remaining between them. CDR1 is SNHLY and CDR2 is FYNNEI in the germline V gene. This CDR3 contains 17 residues. The CDR3 nucleotides read TGTGCCAGCAGCGACGGACAGTTAGAGGTAGGAACCTACGAGCAGTACTTC. Translated: CASSDGQLEVGTYEQYF.

In the case of this clonotype: A read error is likely, as this CDR3 ends without the conserved phenylalanine or tryptophan. V and J are TRBV27 and TRBJ2-3, with 10 positions matching TRBD1. This CDR3 comprises 16 residues. Germline CDR1 reads MNHEY; CDR2 reads SMNVEV (reference sequence). CDR3 loop: CAGSFSWDRGTDTQYL. CDR3 bases: TGTGCCGGCAGTTTTAGCTGGGACAGGGGAACAGATACGCAGTATCTT.

CDR3 in amino acids: CAWSILGSSGDTQYF. The CDR3 DNA sequence: TGTGCCTGGAGTATTTTAGGGAGTTCGGGAGATACGCAGTATTTT. The rearrangement uses TRBV30 and TRBJ2-3; possibly TRBD2 for D (5 bases). CDR1 and CDR2 (germline): GTSNPN, SVGIG (reference sequence). V lost 2 bases to trimming and J lost 5 bases, with 17 bases between them. The CDR3 totals 15 residues.